This T cell receptor (beta chain) is from a study of neoadjuvant nivolumab and ipilimumab in lung cancer. As for this clone: Its antigen is not known.

Sequencing was performed with immunoSEQ multiplex PCR; in TCRdb, only in-frame clones are kept and a portion is missing. The sample has about 18,000 clones, roughly three quarters seen once. Trimming took off 5 bases at V and 10 bases at J, with 10 bases between the two ends. This CDR3 has 11 residues. Germline assignment: CDR1 SGHNT and CDR2 YENEEA. Study-wide results and caveats: Compared with tumor-adjacent uninvolved lung, resected tumors showed greater richness and clonality. Blood richness before therapy tracked richness in tumors resected after neoadjuvant therapy.

The chain employs TRBV11-3 and TRBJ2-3; no clear D gene. The source was tumor tissue, collected after neoadjuvant nivolumab, alone or with ipilimumab, at or shortly before surgery. The TCR was taken from an adult with non-small cell lung cancer. Here the CDR3 DNA reads TGTGCCAGCAGCGCCGGTAGGGCGCAGTATTTT. This translates into CASSAGRAQYF.